This is a list of T cell receptor beta chains from one sample in a study. TCRdb re-called the 5' RACE reads through MiXCR, storing one row per CDR3 protein. This repertoire shows 34,000 or so distinct CDR3 sequences, approximately 30% found once; its top ten account for about 2.5%. The specimen sequenced was tumor-infiltrating Tregs sorted from the breast tumor. The source is a female donor with breast cancer. Each CDR3 is given without its conserved first and last residue.

v_call	cdr3_aa
TRBV6-5	ASKKQGPGNQPQH
TRBV11-1	ASSPIGTSDNEQF
TRBV10-3	AISVDRGLTEAF
TRBV27	ASMGQGYGYT
TRBV18	ASSPGQGLLVEQF
TRBV7-9	ASSLVSRDEKLF
TRBV12-3/TRBV12-4	ASSLVTANTEAF
TRBV9	ASSLGPTGELF
TRBV24-1	ATSEGQGLAKNIQY
TRBV2	ASSFTSGSRGEQF
TRBV4-1	ASSQVDLTVYGSEQF
TRBV19	ASSIGGGGHTEAF
TRBV7-9	ASSPMGLAALRAEQF
TRBV6-1	ASTGHYNEQF
TRBV7-9	AGSSGNTIY
TRBV20-1	SAQDRRGARNTEAF
TRBV12-3/TRBV12-4	ASSFRQGFYTDTQY
TRBV6-5	ASARAGVGDTQY
TRBV19	ASRDRETYEQY
TRBV7-9	ASSMGLAVSWEDTQY
TRBV29-1	SVVGRQKTLNEQF